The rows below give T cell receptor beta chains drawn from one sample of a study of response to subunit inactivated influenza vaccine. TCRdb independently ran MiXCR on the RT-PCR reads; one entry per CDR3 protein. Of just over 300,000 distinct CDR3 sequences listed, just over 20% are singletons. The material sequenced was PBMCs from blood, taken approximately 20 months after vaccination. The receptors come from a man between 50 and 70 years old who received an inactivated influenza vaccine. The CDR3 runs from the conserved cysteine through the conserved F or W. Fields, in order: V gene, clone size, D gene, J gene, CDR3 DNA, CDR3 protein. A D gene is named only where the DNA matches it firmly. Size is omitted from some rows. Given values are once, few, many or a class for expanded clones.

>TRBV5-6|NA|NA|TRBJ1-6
TGTGCCAGCAGCTTGGCGGGACGGTCTAATTCACCCCTCCACTTT
CASSLAGRSNSPLHF
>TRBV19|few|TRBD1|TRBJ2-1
TGTGCCAGTACCCAGGACAGGTCCTCCTACAATGAGCAGTTCTTC
CASTQDRSSYNEQFF
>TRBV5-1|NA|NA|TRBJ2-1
TGCGCCAGCAGCTTGGTGCTGTCGGCCTTGAGCTCCTACAATGAGCAGTTCTTC
CASSLVLSALSSYNEQFF
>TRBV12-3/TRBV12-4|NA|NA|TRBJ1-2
TGTGCCAGCACTATAAGGCCAGAATATGGCTACACCTTC
CASTIRPEYGYTF
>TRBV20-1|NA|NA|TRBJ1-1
TGCAGTGCTAGAGATACACAGGGTTTCACTGAAGCTTTCTTT
CSARDTQGFTEAFF
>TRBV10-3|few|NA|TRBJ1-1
TGTGCCATCAGTGAGTCCTTGAACACTGAAGCTTTCTTT
CAISESLNTEAFF
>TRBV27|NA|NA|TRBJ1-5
TGTGCCAGCAGCCCAATAGGTAGCAATCAGCCCCAGCATTTT
CASSPIGSNQPQHF
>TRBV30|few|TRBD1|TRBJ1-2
TGTGCCTGGAGCTTGCAGGGGGCACGATATGGCTACACCTTC
CAWSLQGARYGYTF
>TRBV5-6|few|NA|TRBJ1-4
TGTGCCAGCAGCTTGGTCGGGAATGAAAAACTGTTTTTT
CASSLVGNEKLFF
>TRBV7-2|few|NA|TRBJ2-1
TGTGCCAGCAGCCCTGGGTCAGGGAGTTTCAATGAGCAGTTCTTC
CASSPGSGSFNEQFF
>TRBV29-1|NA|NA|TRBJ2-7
TGCAGCGCTGGTGGTGGGGGGATGAACTACGAGCAGTACTTC
CSAGGGGMNYEQYF
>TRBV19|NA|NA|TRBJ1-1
TGTGCCAGTAGTACAGAGGGGAACACTGAAGCTTTCTTT
CASSTEGNTEAFF
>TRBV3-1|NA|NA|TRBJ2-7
TGTGCCAGCAGCAGTACGGGACATCCCTCCTACGAGCAGTACTTC
CASSSTGHPSYEQYF
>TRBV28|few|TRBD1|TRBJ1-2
TGTGCCAGCAGTACGAATTGGGATTACAGGGGTGGCTACACCTTC
CASSTNWDYRGGYTF
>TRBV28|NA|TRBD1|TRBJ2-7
TGTGCCAGCAGTAATTCCGGGACAGGGGTCGCGAGGGAGCAGTACTTC
CASSNSGTGVAREQYF
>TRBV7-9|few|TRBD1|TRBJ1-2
TGTGCCAGCAGCTCTTCGAATAGACAGGGTACTGGCTACACCTTC
CASSSSNRQGTGYTF
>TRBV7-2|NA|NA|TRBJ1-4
TGTGCCAGCAGCTTACATCCTCTCGGGGAAAAACTGTTTTTT
CASSLHPLGEKLFF
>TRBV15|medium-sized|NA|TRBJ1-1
TGTGCCACCAGTTCCAGTTTTAGCCCAAGTCGCATGAACACTGAAGCTTTCTTT
CATSSSFSPSRMNTEAFF
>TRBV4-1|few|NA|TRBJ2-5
TGCGCCAGCAGCCGCGGATCAGGAGAGACCCAGTACTTC
CASSRGSGETQYF
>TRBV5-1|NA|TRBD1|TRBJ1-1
TGCGCCAGCAGCTCCGGGACAGGAGTGGCGAACACTGAAGCTTTCTTT
CASSSGTGVANTEAFF
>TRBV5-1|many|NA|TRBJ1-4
TGCGCCAGCAGCTTGGTGGCAGGAAATGAAAAACTGTTTTTT
CASSLVAGNEKLFF
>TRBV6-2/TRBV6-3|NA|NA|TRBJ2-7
TGTGCCAGCAGTTACCCGTCCTACGAGCAGTACTTC
CASSYPSYEQYF
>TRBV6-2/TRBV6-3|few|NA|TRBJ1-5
TGTGCCAGCAGCCTACGGGGTGTCAATCAGCCCCAGCATTTT
CASSLRGVNQPQHF
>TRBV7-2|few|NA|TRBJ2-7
TGTGCCAGCAGCGCGTACAGGGAATCCTACGAGCAGTACTTC
CASSAYRESYEQYF